This is a list of T cell receptor beta chains from one sample in a study of T cells after yellow fever vaccination. TCRdb passed the 5' RACE reads through MiXCR, listing each CDR3 protein once. The sample includes approximately 250,000 distinct CDR3 sequences, around 5.3% of them seen just once. The sequencing used CD4+ T cells sorted from PBMCs, collected on the day of the yellow fever booster vaccination. These receptors were taken from a man aged 18 to 29 who received the YFV17D yellow fever vaccine. Both conserved end residues are part of each CDR3.

TRBJ2-2,TRBV6-5,CASSYQAGGLYTGELFF
TRBJ2-5,TRBV7-2,CASSLLTTETQYF
TRBJ2-5,TRBV6-5,CASSYGTGMYQETQYF
TRBJ2-5,TRBV7-9,CASSLTPPGAQYF
TRBJ2-1,TRBV4-1,CASSQGQGASNEQFF
TRBJ2-5,TRBV7-2,CASSSDRTGGWETQYF
TRBJ1-2,TRBV4-3,CASSSRTGNGYTF
TRBJ2-5,TRBV3-1,CASSQDPSVGKETQYF
TRBJ2-5,TRBV11-2,CASSVDRTRGETQYF
TRBJ1-6,TRBV6-5,CASSYFRGNDSPLHF
TRBJ2-1,TRBV7-2,CASSQADYYNEQFF
TRBJ2-6,TRBV6-2/TRBV6-3,CASSTPTSGGTGANVLTF
TRBJ2-5,TRBV20-1,CSASYPGGETQYF
TRBJ1-5,TRBV6-6,CASSYGAVGRNQPQHF
TRBJ2-7,TRBV5-8,CASRKGSEQYF
TRBJ1-2,TRBV20-1,CSVQPGQAYGYTF
TRBJ2-1,TRBV10-3,CAINGRGRSAGYNEQFF
TRBJ1-2,TRBV20-1,CSAETANYGYTF
TRBJ1-3,TRBV6-7,CASSSGPVSGNTIYF
TRBJ2-1,TRBV5-1,CATGTGALDEQFF
TRBJ1-6,TRBV28,CASSLGQGHVSLHF
TRBJ2-3,TRBV10-3,CAIRQGLGTDTQYF
TRBJ1-5,TRBV5-1,CASSYVRSVPPRRTQHF
TRBJ2-1,TRBV4-1,CASSQSKSSYNEQFF
TRBJ1-5,TRBV9,CASSPGYRGDQPQHF
TRBJ2-1,TRBV7-3,CASSRTSGGAGNEQFF
TRBJ2-3,TRBV7-2,CASSRFGGRPPTDTQYF
TRBJ1-2,TRBV6-5,CASSYSPRDRGKQNYGYTF
TRBJ2-1,TRBV12-3/TRBV12-4,CASSPDRGLNEQFF
TRBJ1-2,TRBV10-3,CAISESAGIGGYTF
TRBJ2-1,TRBV15,CATSREGIGRVAAGGQNEQFF
TRBJ1-5,TRBV7-2,CASSLRQNNQPQHF
TRBJ2-3,TRBV5-1,CASREGAHTVDTQYF
TRBJ1-2,TRBV9,CASSVGGWRSYGYTF
TRBJ1-3,TRBV5-1,CASSLDIVGASGNTIYF
TRBJ1-1,TRBV7-3,CASREGPEGTEAFF
TRBJ1-6,TRBV28,CASTDRGLFSSPLHF
TRBJ1-6,TRBV6-6,CASSSTGGSRIDNSPLHF
TRBJ2-6,TRBV24-1,CATRETGAAGVLTF
TRBJ1-3,TRBV9,CASSVRYSGNTIYF
TRBJ2-5,TRBV4-3,CASSQDNRGREETQYF
TRBJ1-5,TRBV27,CASRQGRTQPQHF
TRBJ2-2,TRBV7-2,CASSFWTRNTGELFF